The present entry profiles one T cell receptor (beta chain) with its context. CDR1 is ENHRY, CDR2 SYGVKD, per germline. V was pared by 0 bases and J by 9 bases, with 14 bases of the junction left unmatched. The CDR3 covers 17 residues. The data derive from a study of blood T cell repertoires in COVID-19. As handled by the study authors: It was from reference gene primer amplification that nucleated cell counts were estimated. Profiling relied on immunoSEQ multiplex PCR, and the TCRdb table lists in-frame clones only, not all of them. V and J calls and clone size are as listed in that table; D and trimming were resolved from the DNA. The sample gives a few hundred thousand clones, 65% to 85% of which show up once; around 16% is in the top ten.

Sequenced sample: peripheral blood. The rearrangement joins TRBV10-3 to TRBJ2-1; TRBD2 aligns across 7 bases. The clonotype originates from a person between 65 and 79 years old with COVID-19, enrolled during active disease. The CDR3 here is CAISESSIVGGGAEQFF. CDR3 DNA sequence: TGTGCCATCAGTGAGTCGTCAATCGTGGGGGGGGGAGCTGAGCAGTTCTTC.